Listed here is a single TCR beta chain. This entry is derived from a study of blood T cell repertoires in COVID-19. Study context: Material from acute and convalescent COVID-19 was sourced from the United States, Italy and Spain. T cells, B-cell-depleted T cells, or PBMCs supplied cDNA or gDNA.

In the authors' methods: How many nucleated cells were present was estimated from reference gene primer amplification. Sequencing used immunoSEQ multiplex PCR; TCRdb keeps in-frame clones, though not all of them. That table gives V, J and clone size, and the DNA gave D and trimming. The sample lists fewer than 70,000 clones; around 92% were seen once. The CDR3 has 14 amino acids. The ends were cut back, 1 base at V and 4 bases at J, with 7 bases in the middle. Germline values: CDR1 SGHNT, CDR2 YENEEA. The chain is built from TRBV11-3 and TRBJ2-2; D is unresolved. Material: peripheral blood. The clonotype was recovered from a man in his fifties or sixties with active COVID-19. The DNA for the CDR3 is TGTGCCAGCAGCTTAGGGCAGTCCACCGGGGAGCTGTTTTTT. The encoded protein is CASSLGQSTGELFF.